A selection of T cell receptor beta chains follows, all from one sample in a study of shared clonotypes between healthy human individuals. The data were produced by immunoSEQ multiplex PCR, yet TCRdb's version contains in-frame clones alone and is incomplete. Altogether 2 million to 2.5 million clones are present, approximately 95% being singletons, with the ten largest covering less than 0.15%. Sequencing used naive CD4+ T cells sorted from blood. All receptors come from a man between 18 and 29 years old in good health. Each CDR3 is given with its conserved first and last residue. The D gene is left open where the match is weak. Size tells how often a clone was seen (once, few, many) or the class of an expanded clone, and some rows leave it out.

cdr3_nt cdr3_aa d_call v_call clone_size j_call
TGTGCCAGCAGCTCCGGGGGGAATCTTTACGAGCAGTACTTC CASSSGGNLYEQYF TRBD2 TRBV5-6 once TRBJ2-7
TGTGCCAGCAGAAGCGGGGGGGGAACAGATACGCAGTATTTT CASRSGGGTDTQYF TRBD2 TRBV6-1 - TRBJ2-3
TGTGCCAGCAGTGGACTAGCGGGACCCTTGAACACCGGGGAGCTGTTTTTT CASSGLAGPLNTGELFF TRBD2 TRBV28 - TRBJ2-2
TGTGCCAGCAGCCTAATGTCAGGGGCCAATGAGCAGTTCTTC CASSLMSGANEQFF - TRBV11-2 - TRBJ2-1
TGTGCCAGCAGTCCCAACCCTCCGGACGGGGAGCTGTTTTTT CASSPNPPDGELFF - TRBV27 - TRBJ2-2
TGTGCCAGCAGTGACAGGGGAAATTCACCCCTCCACTTT CASSDRGNSPLHF - TRBV25-1 - TRBJ1-6
TGTGCCTGGAGTCTCCCGGGGGGGAACACTGAAGCTTTCTTT CAWSLPGGNTEAFF - TRBV30 - TRBJ1-1
TGTGCCAGCTCACCCAACAGGGAAGCTGAAGCTTTCTTT CASSPNREAEAFF - TRBV18 - TRBJ1-1
TGTGCCTGGAGTGTACGACTCAAGCGGACCACAGATACGCAGTATTTT CAWSVRLKRTTDTQYF - TRBV30 - TRBJ2-3
TGCGCCAGCAGCCACAGCGGACTAGCGAACTACAATGAGCAGTTCTTC CASSHSGLANYNEQFF TRBD2 TRBV4-3 - TRBJ2-1
TGTGCCAGCAGCTTAAAGAACAGGGGGAACACCGGGGAGCTGTTTTTT CASSLKNRGNTGELFF TRBD1 TRBV7-9 - TRBJ2-2
TGTGCCAGCAGCGCGGGACAGGGGGCCTTGTTCGAGCAGTACTTC CASSAGQGALFEQYF TRBD1 TRBV11-2 - TRBJ2-7
TGCGCCAGCAGCCCTATTGGGTATGCCAACTCTGGAAACACCATATATTTT CASSPIGYANSGNTIYF - TRBV4-1 once TRBJ1-3
TGTGCCAGCAGGACTACAGCGAACACTGAAGCTTTCTTT CASRTTANTEAFF - TRBV6-1 - TRBJ1-1
TGTGCCACCGGGGAACTGACAGGGCCAAAAACAATTCAGTACTTC CATGELTGPKTIQYF TRBD1 TRBV15 - TRBJ2-4
TGTGCCAGCAGCTTGGGGGACAGGGAGGGATCACCCCTCCACTTT CASSLGDREGSPLHF TRBD1 TRBV7-2 - TRBJ1-6
TGTGCCAGCTCAATGGGACTAGCGGGGCTGAATGAGCAGTTCTTC CASSMGLAGLNEQFF TRBD2 TRBV18 once TRBJ2-1